The clone carrying this T cell receptor beta chain was detected ten times or more. It was RNA transcripts that yielded the amplified TCR beta CDR3 regions. HTBI primers were the set used in a first-round RT-PCR of the TCR CDR3. TCRdb passed the multiplex PCR reads through MiXCR, listing each CDR3 protein once. The table lists under 350,000 distinct CDR3 sequences, over 15% of them singletons. This sample stems from a study of T cells in Graves' hyperthyroidism and ophthalmopathy. The sample taken for sequencing was blood. The sequence was collected from a woman aged 55-69 years with Graves' ophthalmopathy.

The DNA for the CDR3 is TGCAGTGCTAACTTTGGGGGAGTTGGCACAGATACGCAGTATTTT. Residues: CSANFGGVGTDTQYF. This chain links TRBV20-1 with TRBJ2-3; perhaps D is TRBD1 or TRBD2 (5 bases each). The CDR3 loop spans 15 amino acids. CDR1 DFQATT and CDR2 SNEGSKA come from the germline V gene (reference sequence). V lost 4 bases, J lost 1 base, and 15 bases lay in between.